Sequencing of this TCR beta chain was carried out in a study of T-cell reconstitution after alpha-beta-depleted transplantation in children. Whole-study findings and limits: Certain patients had high TCRbeta diversity at day 60, and it came from recipient T cells and thymic progenitors that survived. When one year had passed after transplant, most T-cell counts and diversity came from newly produced T cells. Several hundred expanded graft clones reportedly gave rise to the alpha-beta T cells present about two months after transplant.

TCRbeta library construction was performed incorporating unique molecular identifiers. TCRdb reanalysed the PCR reads using MiXCR and keeps one entry per CDR3 protein. The top ten hold roughly 35% of the sample, which has 200,000 to 250,000 distinct CDR3 sequences, about 8.2% seen once. This clonotype was detected ten times or more. Its target is not known. Looked up from germline, CDR1 is SGHRS and CDR2 is YFSETQ. The CDR3 runs to 15 residues. Losses at the gene ends were 4 bases for V and 5 bases for J; bases not matched to a gene: 9. The V and J genes are TRBV5-1 and TRBJ2-7, with 10 bases aligning to TRBD1. This sequence was found in a male patient aged 2 to 9 who had a stem cell transplant for acute myeloid leukemia, so the T cells may come from the graft donor. The material sequenced was PBMCs, mostly from graft donor cells, taken 360 days after TCRalphabeta/CD19-depleted stem cell transplant. The CDR3 DNA reads as TGCGCCAGCAGCCGAGCGGGGACAGGGGAGGACGAGCAGTACTTC. It is translated as CASSRAGTGEDEQYF.